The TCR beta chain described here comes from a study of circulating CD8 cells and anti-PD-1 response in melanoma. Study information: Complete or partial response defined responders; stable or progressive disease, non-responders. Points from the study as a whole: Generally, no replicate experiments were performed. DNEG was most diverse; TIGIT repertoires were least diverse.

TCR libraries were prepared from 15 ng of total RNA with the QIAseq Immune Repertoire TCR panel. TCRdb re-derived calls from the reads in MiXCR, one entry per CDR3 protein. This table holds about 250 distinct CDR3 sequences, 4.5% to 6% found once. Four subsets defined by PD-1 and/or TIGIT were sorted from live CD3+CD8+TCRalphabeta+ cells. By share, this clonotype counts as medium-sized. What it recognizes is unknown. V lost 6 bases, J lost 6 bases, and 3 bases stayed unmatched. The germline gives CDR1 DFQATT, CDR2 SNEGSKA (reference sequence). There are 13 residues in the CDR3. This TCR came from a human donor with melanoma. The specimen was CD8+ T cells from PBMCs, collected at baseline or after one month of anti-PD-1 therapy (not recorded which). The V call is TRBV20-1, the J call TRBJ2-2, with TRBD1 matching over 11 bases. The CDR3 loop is CSAGTGGAGELFF. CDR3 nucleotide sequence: TGCAGTGCCGGGACAGGGGGGGCCGGGGAGCTGTTTTTT.